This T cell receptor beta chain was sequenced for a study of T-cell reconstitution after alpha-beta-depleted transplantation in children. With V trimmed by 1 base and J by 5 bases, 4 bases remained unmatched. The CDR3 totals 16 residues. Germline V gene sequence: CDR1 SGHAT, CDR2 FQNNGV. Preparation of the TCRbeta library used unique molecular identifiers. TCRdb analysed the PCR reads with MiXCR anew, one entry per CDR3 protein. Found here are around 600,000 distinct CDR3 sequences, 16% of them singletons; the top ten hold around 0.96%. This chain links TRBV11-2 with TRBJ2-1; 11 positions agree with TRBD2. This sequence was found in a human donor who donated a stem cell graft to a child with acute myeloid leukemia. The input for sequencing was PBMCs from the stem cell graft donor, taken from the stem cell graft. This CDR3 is CASSLVVTSGDNEQFF. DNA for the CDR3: TGTGCCAGCAGCTTAGTTGTGACTAGCGGGGACAATGAGCAGTTCTTC.